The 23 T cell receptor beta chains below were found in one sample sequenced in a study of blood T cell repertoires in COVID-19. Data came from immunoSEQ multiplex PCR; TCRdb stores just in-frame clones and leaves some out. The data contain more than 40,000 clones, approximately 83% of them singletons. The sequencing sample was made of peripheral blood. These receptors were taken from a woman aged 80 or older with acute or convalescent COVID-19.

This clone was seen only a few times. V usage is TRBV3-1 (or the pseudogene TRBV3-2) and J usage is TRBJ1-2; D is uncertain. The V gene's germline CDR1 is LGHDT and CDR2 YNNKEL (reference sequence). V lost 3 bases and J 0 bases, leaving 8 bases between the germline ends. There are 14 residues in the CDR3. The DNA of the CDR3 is TGTGCCAGCAGCCAGGGCCTGACTAACTATGGCTACACCTTC. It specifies CASSQGLTNYGYTF.

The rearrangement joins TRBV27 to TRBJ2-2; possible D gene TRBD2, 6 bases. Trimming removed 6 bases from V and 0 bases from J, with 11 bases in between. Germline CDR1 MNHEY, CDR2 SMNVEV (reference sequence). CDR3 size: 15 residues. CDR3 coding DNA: TGTGCCAGCAGCCCGCGACTAGCGAACACCGGGGAGCTGTTTTTT. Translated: CASSPRLANTGELFF.

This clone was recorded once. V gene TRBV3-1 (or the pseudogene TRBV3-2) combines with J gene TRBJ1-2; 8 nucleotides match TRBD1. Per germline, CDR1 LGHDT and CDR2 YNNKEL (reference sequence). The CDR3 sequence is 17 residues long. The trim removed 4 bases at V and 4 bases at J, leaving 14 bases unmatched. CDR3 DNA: TGTGCCAGCAGCCCAGGACAGGGCAGGGTCCCCGGCTATGGCTACACCTTC. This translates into CASSPGQGRVPGYGYTF.

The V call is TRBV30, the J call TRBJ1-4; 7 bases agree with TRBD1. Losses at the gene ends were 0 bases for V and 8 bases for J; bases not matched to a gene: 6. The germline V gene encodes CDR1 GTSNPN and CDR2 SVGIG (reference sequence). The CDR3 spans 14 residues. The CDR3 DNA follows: TGTGCCTGGAGTGTAAAGGGGGCAGGAGAAAAACTGTTTTTT. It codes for CAWSVKGAGEKLFF.

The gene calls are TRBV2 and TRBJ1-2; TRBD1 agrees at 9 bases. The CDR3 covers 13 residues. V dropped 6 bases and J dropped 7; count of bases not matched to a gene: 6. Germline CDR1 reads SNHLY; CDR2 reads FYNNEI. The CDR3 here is CASRGQGRSGYTF. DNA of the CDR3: TGTGCCAGCAGGGGACAGGGAAGATCTGGCTACACCTTC.

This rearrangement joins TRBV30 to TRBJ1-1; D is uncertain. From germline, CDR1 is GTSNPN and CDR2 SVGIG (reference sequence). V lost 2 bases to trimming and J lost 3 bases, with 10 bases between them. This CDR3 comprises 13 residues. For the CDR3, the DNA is TGTGCCTGGAGTCCTGGCCATTACACTGAAGCTTTCTTT. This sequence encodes CAWSPGHYTEAFF.

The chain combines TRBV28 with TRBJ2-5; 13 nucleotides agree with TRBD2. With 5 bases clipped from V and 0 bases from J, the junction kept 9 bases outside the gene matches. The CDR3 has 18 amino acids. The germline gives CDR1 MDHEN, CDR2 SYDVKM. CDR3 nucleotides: TGTGCCAGCAGTGTTTCCGGGACTAGCGGGGCTTACCAAGAGACCCAGTACTTC. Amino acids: CASSVSGTSGAYQETQYF.

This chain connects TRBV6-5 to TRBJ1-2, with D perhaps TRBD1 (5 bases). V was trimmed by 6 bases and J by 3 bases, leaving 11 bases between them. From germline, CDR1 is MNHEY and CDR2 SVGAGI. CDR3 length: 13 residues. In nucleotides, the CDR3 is TGTGCCAGCAGGGGGGGTTGGGACTATGGCTACACCTTC. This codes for CASRGGWDYGYTF.

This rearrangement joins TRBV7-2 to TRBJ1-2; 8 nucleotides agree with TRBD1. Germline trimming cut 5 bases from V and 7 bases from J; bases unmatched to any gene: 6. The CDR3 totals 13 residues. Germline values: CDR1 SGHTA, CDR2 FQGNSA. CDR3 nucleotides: TGTGCCAGCAGCCCGCAGGGGGCATTTGGCTACACCTTC. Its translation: CASSPQGAFGYTF.

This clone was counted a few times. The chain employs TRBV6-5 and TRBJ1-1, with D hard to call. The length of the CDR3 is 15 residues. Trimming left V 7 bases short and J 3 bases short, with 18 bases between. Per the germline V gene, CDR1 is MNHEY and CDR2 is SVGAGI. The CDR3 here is CASKTLQTRDTEAFF. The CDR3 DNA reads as TGTGCCAGCAAAACCCTTCAGACGAGGGACACTGAAGCTTTCTTT.

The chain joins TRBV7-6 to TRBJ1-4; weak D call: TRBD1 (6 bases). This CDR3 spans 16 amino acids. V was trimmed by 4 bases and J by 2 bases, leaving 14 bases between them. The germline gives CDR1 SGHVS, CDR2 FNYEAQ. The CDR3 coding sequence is TGTGCCAGCAGCTCCGAGGGGGGGGCCACTAATGAAAAACTGTTTTTT. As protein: CASSSEGGATNEKLFF.

In DNA form, the CDR3 reads TGTGCCTGGAGCCCCGTAGGAGGCAATCAGCCCCAGCATTTT. This encodes CAWSPVGGNQPQHF. The chain joins TRBV30 to TRBJ1-5; unclear D gene. Trimming stripped 3 bases from V and 2 bases from J, with 11 bases between. The germline gives CDR1 GTSNPN, CDR2 SVGIG (reference sequence). The CDR3 is made up of 14 amino acids.

The CDR3 sequence: CASSLTSGAYEQYF. As DNA, the CDR3 is TGTGCCAGCAGCTTGACTAGCGGTGCCTACGAGCAGTACTTC. The chain recombines TRBV7-9 with TRBJ2-7; TRBD2 matches at 9 bases. CDR1 and CDR2 from the germline V gene are SEHNR and FQNEAQ (reference sequence). V lost 3 bases to trimming and J lost 2 bases; unmatched junction nucleotides: 2. The CDR3 has 14 residues.

In DNA form, the CDR3 reads TGTGCCAGCAGCCCAAGACAGATGCCTAATGAAAAACTGTTTTTT. Translated, it gives CASSPRQMPNEKLFF. The V and J genes are TRBV7-2 and TRBJ1-4, with D possibly being TRBD1 (5 bases). Germline values: CDR1 SGHTA, CDR2 FQGNSA. This CDR3 has 15 residues. Trimming took 5 bases from V and 3 from J, leaving 13 bases between them.

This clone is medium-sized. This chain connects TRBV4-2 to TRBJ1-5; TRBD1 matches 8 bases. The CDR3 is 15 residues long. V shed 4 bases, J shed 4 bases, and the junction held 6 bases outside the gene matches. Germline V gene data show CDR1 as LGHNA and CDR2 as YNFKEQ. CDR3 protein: CASSPRTGQNQPQHF. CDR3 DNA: TGTGCCAGCAGCCCCCGGACAGGGCAAAATCAGCCCCAGCATTTT.

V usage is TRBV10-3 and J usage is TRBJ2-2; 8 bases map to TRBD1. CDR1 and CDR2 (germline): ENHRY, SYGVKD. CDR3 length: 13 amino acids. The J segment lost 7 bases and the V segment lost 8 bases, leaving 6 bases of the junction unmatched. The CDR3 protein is CAIGQGGSGELFF. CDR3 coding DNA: TGTGCCATCGGACAGGGCGGAAGCGGGGAGCTGTTTTTT.

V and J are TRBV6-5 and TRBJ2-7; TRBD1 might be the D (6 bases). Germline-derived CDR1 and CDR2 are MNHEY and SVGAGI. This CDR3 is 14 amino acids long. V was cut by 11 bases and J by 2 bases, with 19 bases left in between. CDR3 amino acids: CACHFGTKTYEQYF. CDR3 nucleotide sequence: TGTGCCTGCCATTTCGGGACAAAAACCTACGAGCAGTACTTC.

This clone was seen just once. The CDR3 reads CASSRTGENEKLFF. The CDR3 DNA follows: TGTGCCAGCAGCCGTACAGGAGAAAATGAAAAACTGTTTTTT. The rearrangement joins TRBV5-4 to TRBJ1-4, with D possibly TRBD1 on 5 matching bases. Per the germline V gene, CDR1 is SGHNT and CDR2 is YYREEE (reference sequence). This CDR3 comprises 14 residues. V lost 4 bases to trimming and J lost 5 bases, with 12 bases between them.

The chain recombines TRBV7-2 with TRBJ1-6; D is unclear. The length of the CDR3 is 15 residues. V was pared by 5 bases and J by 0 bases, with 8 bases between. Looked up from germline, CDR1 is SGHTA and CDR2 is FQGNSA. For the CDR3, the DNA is TGTGCCAGCAGCCCCGTGAGCTCCTATAATTCACCCCTCCACTTT. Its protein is CASSPVSSYNSPLHF. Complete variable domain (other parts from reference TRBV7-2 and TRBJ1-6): GAGVSQSPSNKVTEKGKDVELRCDPISGHTALYWYRQSLGQGLEFLIYFQGNSAPDKSGLPSDRFSAERTGGSVSTLTIQRTQQEDSAVYLCASSPVSSYNSPLHFGNGTRLTVT.

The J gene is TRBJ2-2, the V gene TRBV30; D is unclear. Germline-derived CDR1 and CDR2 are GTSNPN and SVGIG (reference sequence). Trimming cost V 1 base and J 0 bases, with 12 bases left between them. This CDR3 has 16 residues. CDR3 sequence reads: CAWSGFEQSNTGELFF. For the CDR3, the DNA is TGTGCCTGGAGTGGGTTTGAACAGTCGAACACCGGGGAGCTGTTTTTT.

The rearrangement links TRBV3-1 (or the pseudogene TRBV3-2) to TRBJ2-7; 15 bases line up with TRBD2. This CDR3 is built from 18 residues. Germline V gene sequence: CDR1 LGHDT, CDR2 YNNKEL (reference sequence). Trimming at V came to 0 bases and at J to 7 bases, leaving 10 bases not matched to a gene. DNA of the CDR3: TGTGCCAGCAGCCAAGATGGGGGACTAGCGGGGGGTCCGTGGGAGCAGTACTTC. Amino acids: CASSQDGGLAGGPWEQYF.

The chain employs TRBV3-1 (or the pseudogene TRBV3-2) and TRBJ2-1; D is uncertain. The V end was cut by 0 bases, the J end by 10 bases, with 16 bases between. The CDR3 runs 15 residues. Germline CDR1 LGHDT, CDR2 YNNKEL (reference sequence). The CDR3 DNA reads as TGTGCCAGCAGCCAAGAATGGCCTTTCAGAGGAGAGCAGTTCTTC. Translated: CASSQEWPFRGEQFF.

As DNA, the CDR3 is TGTGCCAGCAGCTTGGACAGGAACACTGAAGCTTTCTTT. This sequence encodes CASSLDRNTEAFF. The chain combines TRBV11-3 with TRBJ1-1, with a tentative D call TRBD1 (6 bases). With 3 bases removed from V and 1 base from J, the gap between germline ends came to 6 bases. CDR1 is SGHNT and CDR2 is YENEEA in the germline V gene. This CDR3 contains 13 residues. Based on the CDR3 plus reference TRBV11-3 and TRBJ1-1, the full variable domain is EAGVVQSPRYKIIEKKQPVAFWCNPISGHNTLYWYLQNLGQGPELLIRYENEEAVDDSQLPKDRFSAERLKGVDSTLKIQPAELGDSAVYLCASSLDRNTEAFFGQGTRLTVV.